This T cell receptor (beta chain) derives from a study of CD8 T cells in Susac syndrome. Findings and limits, study-wide: The study's TCR sequencing and HLA analysis drew on a certain number of individuals. That number was acknowledged as relatively small.

CDR3 length equals 14 residues. V was trimmed by 5 bases and J by 9 bases, leaving 20 bases between them. The germline gives CDR1 SGHAT, CDR2 FQNNGV. As concerns this clonotype: Antigen specificity is unknown.

It was with random hexamers that roughly 0.5 to 1 ug RNA was reverse transcribed. It was immunoSEQ multiplex PCR that amplified TCR beta CDR3 across 54 Vbeta and 13 Jbeta. TCRdb passed the immunoSEQ multiplex PCR reads through MiXCR, listing each CDR3 protein once. The sample records 250,000 to 350,000 distinct CDR3 sequences, under 95% being singletons. The authors sequenced TCR beta from blood CD8+ and CD4+ T cells. Those who served as multiple sclerosis controls were treatment-naive patients with stable or active relapsing-remitting disease. This clonotype was obtained from a human donor with multiple sclerosis. The rearrangement joins TRBV11-2 to TRBJ2-7; D possibly corresponds to TRBD2 (5 bases). Sequencing was done on a sample of CD4+ T cells from PBMCs. The CDR3 loop is CASSRGLRGLRQYF. The CDR3 coding sequence is TGTGCCAGCAGCCGCGGACTTCGAGGGCTCCGGCAGTACTTC.